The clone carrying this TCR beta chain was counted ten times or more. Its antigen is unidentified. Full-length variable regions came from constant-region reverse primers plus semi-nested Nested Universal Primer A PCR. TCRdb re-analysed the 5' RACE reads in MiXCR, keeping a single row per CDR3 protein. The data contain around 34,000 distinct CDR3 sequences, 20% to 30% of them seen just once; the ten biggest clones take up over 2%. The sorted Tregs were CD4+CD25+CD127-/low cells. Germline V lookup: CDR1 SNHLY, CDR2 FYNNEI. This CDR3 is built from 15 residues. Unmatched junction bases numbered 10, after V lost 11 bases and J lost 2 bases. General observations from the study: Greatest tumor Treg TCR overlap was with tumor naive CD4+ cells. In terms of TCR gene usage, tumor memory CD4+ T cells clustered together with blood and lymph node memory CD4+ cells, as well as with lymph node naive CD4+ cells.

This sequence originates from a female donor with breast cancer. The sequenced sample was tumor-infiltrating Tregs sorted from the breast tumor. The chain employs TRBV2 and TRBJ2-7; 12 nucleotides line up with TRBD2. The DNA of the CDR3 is TGTGCCGCTTTCGATTGGACTAGCGGGACCTACGAGCAGTACTTC. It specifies CAAFDWTSGTYEQYF.